The clone carrying this TCR beta chain is deemed medium-sized. Antigen unknown. The data originate from a study of T-cell memory formation after mild COVID-19. TCRdb passed the 5' RACE reads through MiXCR, listing each CDR3 protein once. This sample has 65,000 to 90,000 distinct CDR3 sequences, with 11% to 15% found just once. General study results and limits: Contracting clones from day 15 to 85 showed balanced CD4/CD8; later expanders favored CD4+. Mostly located in CM and EM were contracting CD4+ clones, with contracting CD8+ clones located in EMRA. The authors left the SARS-CoV-2 specificity of second-wave clones peaking on day 37 unconfirmed.

The sequence derives from an adult woman who had mild COVID-19 (a few samples of this study predate the infection). Cell type and time point are not known. Sequenced material: PBMCs or a T cell subset sorted from them (not recorded which).

The CDR3 sequence is CASSQGEQGPYEQYF. Written as DNA, the CDR3 is TGCGCCAGCAGCCAAGGGGAACAGGGTCCCTACGAGCAGTACTTC. V is TRBV4-1 and J is TRBJ2-7; D possibly corresponds to TRBD1 (6 bases). The germline gives CDR1 MGHRA, CDR2 YSYEKL. The germline V and J ends were trimmed by 1 base and 2 bases, with 12 bases remaining between them. The CDR3 is 15 residues long.